The 26 T cell receptor beta chains presented below share a single source sample, sequenced in a study of blood T cell repertoires in COVID-19. TCRdb keeps only in-frame clones here, not all; method: immunoSEQ multiplex PCR. Seen here are 210,000 or so clones, approximately 82% observed once, and the top ten hold roughly 2.9%. The sample taken for sequencing was peripheral blood. The receptors come from a man in his fifties with active or convalescent COVID-19.

The rearrangement links TRBV27 to TRBJ1-3; 7 bases agree with TRBD1. This CDR3 has 17 residues. Germline values: CDR1 MNHEY, CDR2 SMNVEV (reference sequence). The junction had 12 bases not matched to a gene; V was cut back by 6 bases and J by 1 base. The CDR3 loop reads CASSQTPSGGSGNTIYF. The CDR3 DNA sequence: TGTGCCAGCAGCCAAACCCCCTCAGGGGGATCTGGAAACACCATATATTTT.

J is TRBJ2-5 and V is TRBV5-1, with TRBD2 identical over 14 bases. Trimming cost V 4 bases and J 1 base; bases outside gene matches: 6. Germline assignment: CDR1 SGHRS and CDR2 YFSETQ. This CDR3 has 17 residues. The CDR3 DNA reads as TGCGCCAGCAGCAACGGACTAGCGGGGGGTGTCCAAGAGACCCAGTACTTC. Translating gives CASSNGLAGGVQETQYF.

V usage is TRBV5-1 and J usage is TRBJ1-4; TRBD1 matches at 10 bases. Germline assignment: CDR1 SGHRS and CDR2 YFSETQ. This CDR3 is 17 amino acids long. J was trimmed by 8 bases and V by 0 bases; bases with no gene match: 10. CDR3 region: CASSLGTLTGGKEKLFF. CDR3 in DNA: TGCGCCAGCAGCTTGGGGACCTTGACAGGGGGCAAGGAAAAACTGTTTTTT.

The chain couples TRBV25-1 to TRBJ2-1; D possibly corresponds to TRBD2 (5 bases). In germline, CDR1 is MGHDK, CDR2 SYGVNS. Trimming pared 3 bases from V and 0 bases from J, leaving 18 bases between. There are 18 residues in the CDR3. CDR3 sequence reads: CASSDPRTEVSSYNEQFF. In DNA, the CDR3 is TGTGCCAGCAGTGATCCACGGACTGAAGTTAGCTCCTACAATGAGCAGTTCTTC.

The CDR3 here is CAWSPRETEAFF. CDR3 DNA: TGTGCCTGGAGTCCCCGAGAGACTGAAGCTTTCTTT. V gene TRBV30 combines with J gene TRBJ1-1; D gene uncertain. Germline-derived CDR1 and CDR2 are GTSNPN and SVGIG (reference sequence). Trimming took 2 bases from V and 5 from J, leaving 9 bases between them. CDR3 length equals 12 residues.

As regards this clone: A read error may produce the germline difference seen at one junction end. The chain recombines TRBV4-3 with TRBJ2-3; 16 bases match TRBD2. This CDR3 spans 18 amino acids. Looked up from germline, CDR1 is LGHNA and CDR2 is YSLEER. CDR3 nucleotide sequence: TGCGCCGGCAGCCCAACGGGACTAGCGGGGGGGGTGGCAGATACGCAGTATTTT. It translates to CAGSPTGLAGGVADTQYF.

This chain uses TRBV28 with TRBJ2-7; TRBD1 matches 8 bases. V gave up 6 bases and J gave up 2 bases; unmatched junction bases: 6. The CDR3 spans 14 residues. Germline assignment: CDR1 MDHEN and CDR2 SYDVKM. This CDR3 is CASSRTGRTYEQYF. The CDR3 DNA is TGTGCCAGCAGCAGGACAGGGAGGACCTACGAGCAGTACTTC.

The genes are TRBV11-2 and TRBJ1-6; tentative D call: TRBD1 (6 bases). V gave up 5 bases and J gave up 5 bases, with 13 bases separating them. The CDR3 is made up of 15 amino acids. CDR1 is SGHAT and CDR2 is FQNNGV in the germline V gene. CDR3 amino acids: CASSLLQGNNSPLHF. CDR3 DNA: TGTGCCAGCAGCCTACTACAGGGTAATAATTCACCCCTCCACTTT. The full variable domain, in which reference TRBV11-2 and TRBJ1-6 provide the parts outside the CDR3, is EAGVAQSPRYKIIEKRQSVAFWCNPISGHATLYWYQQILGQGPKLLIQFQNNGVVDDSQLPKDRFSAERLKGVDSTLKIQPAKLEDSAVYLCASSLLQGNNSPLHFGNGTRLTVT.

The genes are TRBV30 and TRBJ2-7, with 11 nucleotides matching TRBD2. Germline V CDR1 and CDR2: GTSNPN, SVGIG (reference sequence). With V trimmed by 3 bases and J by 2 bases, 15 bases remained unmatched. The CDR3 spans 18 residues. The CDR3 sequence is CAWRSASSGRPRPYEQYF. CDR3 coding DNA: TGTGCCTGGAGGTCGGCGTCTAGCGGGAGGCCCCGGCCCTACGAGCAGTACTTC.

A single count supports this clone. The CDR3 spells CASSESDSLNTGELFF. The CDR3 bases are TGCGCCAGCAGTGAGTCCGACAGTCTGAACACCGGGGAGCTGTTTTTT. V is TRBV10-1 and J is TRBJ2-2; TRBD1 is a possible D gene (5 bases). This CDR3 is 16 amino acids long. The ends were cut back, 0 bases at V and 1 base at J, with 9 bases in the middle. Germline loops: CDR1 WNHNN, CDR2 SYGVQD (reference sequence).

The chain employs TRBV27 and TRBJ1-2; D gene unclear. Trimming pared 2 bases from V and 1 base from J, leaving 14 bases between. The CDR3 length is 16 residues. Germline V gene data show CDR1 as MNHEY and CDR2 as SMNVEV (reference sequence). CDR3 residues: CASSLIFGSGNYGYTF. CDR3 coding DNA: TGTGCCAGCAGTTTAATTTTTGGGTCGGGTAACTATGGCTACACCTTC.

This rearrangement joins TRBV4-1 to TRBJ1-1; D gene ambiguous. The CDR3 loop spans 16 amino acids. Germline V gene data show CDR1 as MGHRA and CDR2 as YSYEKL. The V gene lost 1 base and the J gene lost 4 bases, with 16 bases spanning the gap. The CDR3, as DNA: TGCGCCAGCAGCCAAGGATGGAGCGATGCGGGCACTGAAGCTTTCTTT. This encodes CASSQGWSDAGTEAFF.

The chain recombines TRBV27 with TRBJ1-4, with 7 bases matching TRBD1. The CDR3 has 12 amino acids. The ends lost 7 bases at V and 8 bases at J; junction bases unmatched: 4. CDR1 is MNHEY and CDR2 is SMNVEV in the germline V gene (reference sequence). CDR3 protein: CASKTGREKLFF. In DNA form, the CDR3 reads TGTGCCAGCAAGACAGGGAGGGAAAAACTGTTTTTT.

The V call is TRBV30, the J call TRBJ1-5, with D maybe TRBD1 (5 bases). Trimming took off 1 base at V and 3 bases at J, with 7 bases between the two ends. Germline loops: CDR1 GTSNPN, CDR2 SVGIG (reference sequence). The CDR3 is 13 amino acids. In DNA form, the CDR3 reads TGTGCCTGGAGTGGGGGCTTCAATCAGCCCCAGCATTTT. Residues: CAWSGGFNQPQHF.

V and J are TRBV11-2 and TRBJ2-5, with D possibly TRBD2 on 7 matching bases. In germline, CDR1 is SGHAT, CDR2 FQNNGV. The CDR3 consists of 14 residues. Trimming stripped 3 bases from V and 4 bases from J, with 12 bases between. The CDR3 nucleotides are TGTGCCAGCAGCTTCGGGGGGCCCGGAGAGACCCAGTACTTC. This gives the protein CASSFGGPGETQYF. The full variable domain, completed using reference TRBV11-2 and TRBJ2-5, is EAGVAQSPRYKIIEKRQSVAFWCNPISGHATLYWYQQILGQGPKLLIQFQNNGVVDDSQLPKDRFSAERLKGVDSTLKIQPAKLEDSAVYLCASSFGGPGETQYFGPGTRLLVL.

The chain recombines TRBV10-3 with TRBJ1-2; TRBD1 matches 7 bases. The CDR3 runs to 13 residues. V lost 8 bases, J lost 8 bases, and 11 bases stayed unmatched. The V gene's germline CDR1 is ENHRY and CDR2 SYGVKD. The CDR3 here is CAIGATGSKGYTF. The DNA of the CDR3 is TGTGCCATCGGGGCGACAGGGTCGAAAGGCTACACCTTC.

The chain combines TRBV3-1 (or the pseudogene TRBV3-2) with TRBJ2-5; D not resolved. CDR3 length: 15 residues. Trimming took off 0 bases at V and 5 bases at J, with 13 bases between the two ends. Germline lookup yields CDR1 LGHDT and CDR2 YNNKEL (reference sequence). The CDR3, as DNA: TGTGCCAGCAGCCAAGATAGCCCCCTACTCGAGACCCAGTACTTC. It is translated as CASSQDSPLLETQYF.

The chain has TRBV18 and TRBJ1-1; no reliable D call. Trimming stripped 0 bases from V and 1 base from J, with 6 bases between. Looked up from germline, CDR1 is KGHSH and CDR2 is LQKENI. This CDR3 comprises 14 residues. The CDR3 spells CASSPPLGNTEAFF. The CDR3 coding sequence is TGTGCCAGCTCACCACCCCTAGGGAACACTGAAGCTTTCTTT. The whole variable domain, filled in from reference TRBV18 and TRBJ1-1, reads NAGVMQNPRHLVRRRGQEARLRCSPMKGHSHVYWYRQLPEEGLKFMVYLQKENIIDESGMPKERFSAEFPKEGPSILRIQQVVRGDSAAYFCASSPPLGNTEAFFGQGTRLTVV.

The CDR3 protein is CASSLGGQRSTDTQYF. The CDR3 DNA reads as TGTGCCAGCAGCTTGGGGGGACAGAGGAGCACAGATACGCAGTATTTT. The chain combines TRBV5-4 with TRBJ2-3, with TRBD1 matching over 7 bases. CDR1 and CDR2 from the germline V gene are SGHNT and YYREEE (reference sequence). This CDR3 is 16 amino acids long. After removal of 0 bases from V and 0 bases from J, the junction contained 4 bases not matched to a gene.

This clone has only a few counts. CDR3 bases: TGTGCCAGCACCCGAGTCGGGGATGAAGGCTACACCTTC. Its translation: CASTRVGDEGYTF. The rearrangement links TRBV7-9 to TRBJ1-2, with D hard to call. The CDR3 is 13 amino acids. Trimming pared 7 bases from V and 8 bases from J, leaving 17 bases between. Germline CDR1 is SEHNR and CDR2 is FQNEAQ (reference sequence).

The chain recombines TRBV7-6 with TRBJ1-1; D is possibly TRBD1 (6 bases). Germline V gene data show CDR1 as SGHVS and CDR2 as FNYEAQ. This CDR3 spans 15 amino acids. Trimming left V 0 bases short and J 0 bases short, with 8 bases between. CDR3 coding DNA: TGTGCCAGCAGCTTAGCACAGGGCTTGAACACTGAAGCTTTCTTT. This sequence encodes CASSLAQGLNTEAFF.

The V and J genes are TRBV15 and TRBJ1-1; TRBD1 matches at 12 bases. The CDR3 totals 15 residues. CDR1 is LNHNV and CDR2 is YYDKDF in the germline V gene (reference sequence). Trimming took 0 bases from V and 8 from J; bases not matched to a gene: 4. The CDR3 nucleotides are TGTGCCACCAGCAGAGATGTGGGACAGGGGGCAGAAGCTTTCTTT. Translating gives CATSRDVGQGAEAFF.

This chain's CDR3 is CASSDPRRQDSGYTF. CDR3 coding DNA: TGTGCCAGCAGCGACCCCAGGAGGCAAGATAGTGGCTACACCTTC. The V gene is TRBV7-9, the J gene TRBJ1-2; D is undetermined. Germline loops: CDR1 SEHNR, CDR2 FQNEAQ (reference sequence). The germline V and J ends were trimmed by 5 bases and 7 bases, with 20 bases remaining between them. This CDR3 is 15 amino acids long.

A few counts support this clone. The J gene is TRBJ1-2, the V gene TRBV6-6; TRBD1 matches 10 bases. The CDR3 totals 13 residues. From germline, CDR1 is MNHNY and CDR2 SVGAGI (reference sequence). V lost 6 bases and J lost 8; bases outside the gene matches: 6. The CDR3: CASRPDRGQGYTF. CDR3 nucleotides: TGTGCCAGCAGACCCGACAGGGGGCAAGGCTACACCTTC.

The chain is built from TRBV7-6 and TRBJ1-2; TRBD1 is a possible D gene (5 bases). This CDR3 region has 15 residues. V was shortened by 0 bases and J by 1 base, with 9 bases between the two germline ends. Germline V gene lookup returns CDR1 SGHVS and CDR2 FNYEAQ. In DNA, the CDR3 is TGTGCCAGCAGCTTAGCGCAGGGTGGTAACTATGGCTACACCTTC. The encoded protein is CASSLAQGGNYGYTF.

The V call is TRBV27, the J call TRBJ1-2, with D unresolved. Trimming shortened V by 6 bases and J by 1 base, and 12 bases separated the two germline ends. The germline V gene encodes CDR1 MNHEY and CDR2 SMNVEV (reference sequence). The CDR3 extends over 14 amino acids. The CDR3 nucleotides read TGTGCCAGCAGCATGAGGCAGAATAACTATGGCTACACCTTC. This sequence encodes CASSMRQNNYGYTF.